The clone carrying this TCR beta chain was seen ten or more times. The data stem from a study of neurological immune-mediated disorders. For the unsorted libraries, 2 million PBMCs stored at -80 C served as input. Losses at the gene ends were 6 bases for V and 4 bases for J; bases not matched to a gene: 4. Germline loops: CDR1 DFQATT, CDR2 SNEGSKA (reference sequence). The CDR3 extends over 14 amino acids. One entry per CDR3 protein, called by TCRdb with MiXCR from the 5' RACE reads. The sample consists of about 77,000 distinct CDR3 sequences, around 9.9% of them appearing once. The receptor comes from a man aged 45 to 65 in good health. The sample was PBMCs. The gene calls are TRBV20-1 and TRBJ2-5; TRBD2 matches 14 bases. Written as DNA, the CDR3 is TGCAGTGCCTCGACTAGCGGGGGGGCAGAGACCCAGTACTTC. Translation gives CSASTSGGAETQYF.